This entry concerns a single T cell receptor beta chain. What antigen it recognizes has not been identified. No much larger clonotype is one base removed from it; base qualities were not supplied. Measured from the cysteine to the phenylalanine, the CDR3 is 17 residues long. The sequence is cut down to CDR3 DNA, 51 bases in frame from base 1. Ends trimmed: V by 4 bases, J by 1 base; bases unmatched to a gene: 9. The germline V gene (reference sequence) gives CDR1 as LNHDA and CDR2 as SQIVND. The data originate from a study of technical replicates of blood from a few donors (dated by TCRdb to 2016 to 2017). The library was generated by the immunoSEQ multiplex PCR assay. Imported from immuneACCESS, the table was reduced by TCRdb to in-frame sequences with V and J called. These copies leave out some clones; in studies compared against another copy, an unresolved V gene accounts for under half, and the cause of the remainder is not known. The table for this sample lists more than 13,000 clones; roughly three quarters of them were counted only once. The ten largest clones represent roughly 12% of the sample.

Here the chain combines TRBV19 and TRBJ2-3; TRBD1 aligns with 9 central bases. The clonotype originates from a human donor in good health. Sequencing was carried out using PBMCs. The nucleotide sequence reads as follows: TGTGCCAGTAGTAAGGGTTTTCGACAGGGGGGCACAGATACGCAGTATTTT. It translates to CASSKGFRQGGTDTQYF.